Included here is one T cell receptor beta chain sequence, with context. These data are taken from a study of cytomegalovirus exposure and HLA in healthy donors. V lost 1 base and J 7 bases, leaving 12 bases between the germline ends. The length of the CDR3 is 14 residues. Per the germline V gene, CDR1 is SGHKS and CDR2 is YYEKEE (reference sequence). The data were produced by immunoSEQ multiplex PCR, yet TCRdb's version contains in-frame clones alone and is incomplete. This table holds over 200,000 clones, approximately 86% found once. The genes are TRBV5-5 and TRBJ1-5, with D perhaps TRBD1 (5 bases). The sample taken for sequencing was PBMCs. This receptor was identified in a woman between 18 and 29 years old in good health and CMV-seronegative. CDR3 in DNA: TGTGCCAGCAGCTTGAGCAGGGCGGAACAGCCCCAGCATTTT. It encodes CASSLSRAEQPQHF. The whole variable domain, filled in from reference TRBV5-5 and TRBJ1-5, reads DAGVTQSPTHLIKTRGQQVTLRCSPISGHKSVSWYQQVLGQGPQFIFQYYEKEERGRGNFPDRFSARQFPNYSSELNVNALLLGDSALYLCASSLSRAEQPQHFGDGTRLSIL.